The 5 T cell receptor beta chains given below trace back to one sample, sequenced in a study of control samples from healthy donors and cancer patients. Profiling relied on immunoSEQ multiplex PCR, and the TCRdb table lists in-frame clones only, not all of them. The table records roughly 170,000 clones, 94% of them present only once. The sample consisted of blood. These receptors were obtained from a woman younger than 30 in good health.

This rearrangement joins TRBV5-1 to TRBJ2-2; possible D gene TRBD1, 5 bases. Germline-derived CDR1 and CDR2 are SGHRS and YFSETQ. The V gene lost 2 bases and the J gene lost 5 bases, with 10 bases spanning the gap. The CDR3 runs to 14 residues. CDR3 protein: CASSFQGITGELFF. CDR3 coding DNA: TGCGCCAGCAGCTTCCAGGGAATTACCGGGGAGCTGTTTTTT.

CDR3 nucleotide sequence: TGTGCCAGCTCACTACAGGAAACAGGGGGTCCTAATCAGCCCCAGCATTTT. As protein: CASSLQETGGPNQPQHF. The V gene is TRBV18, the J gene TRBJ1-5, with 8 bases lining up with TRBD1. This CDR3 is 17 amino acids long. With 4 bases clipped from V and 4 bases from J, the junction kept 12 bases outside the gene matches. CDR1 is KGHSH and CDR2 is LQKENI in the germline V gene.

The chain recombines TRBV12-3 or TRBV12-4 with TRBJ1-6; TRBD1 matches 9 bases. The CDR3 sequence is 13 residues long. The CDR3 here is CATTRDRVSPLHF. The CDR3 DNA reads as TGTGCTACGACCCGGGACAGGGTTTCACCCCTCCACTTT.

This chain connects TRBV28 to TRBJ1-2; D perhaps matches TRBD1 (5 bases). The germline CDR1 and CDR2 sequences are MDHEN and SYDVKM. Trimming shortened V by 2 bases and J by 8 bases, and 12 bases separated the two germline ends. The CDR3 covers 13 residues. The CDR3 loop reads CASSLTGEGGYTF. As DNA, the CDR3 is TGTGCCAGCAGTTTAACGGGGGAAGGCGGCTACACCTTC.

The chain joins TRBV28 to TRBJ1-3; no definite D call. Trimming pared 5 bases from V and 3 bases from J, leaving 5 bases between. The germline V gene has CDR1 MDHEN and CDR2 SYDVKM. This CDR3 region has 12 residues. CDR3 residues: CASSHGGNTIYF. The CDR3 region has the DNA TGTGCCAGCAGTCATGGTGGAAACACCATATATTTT.